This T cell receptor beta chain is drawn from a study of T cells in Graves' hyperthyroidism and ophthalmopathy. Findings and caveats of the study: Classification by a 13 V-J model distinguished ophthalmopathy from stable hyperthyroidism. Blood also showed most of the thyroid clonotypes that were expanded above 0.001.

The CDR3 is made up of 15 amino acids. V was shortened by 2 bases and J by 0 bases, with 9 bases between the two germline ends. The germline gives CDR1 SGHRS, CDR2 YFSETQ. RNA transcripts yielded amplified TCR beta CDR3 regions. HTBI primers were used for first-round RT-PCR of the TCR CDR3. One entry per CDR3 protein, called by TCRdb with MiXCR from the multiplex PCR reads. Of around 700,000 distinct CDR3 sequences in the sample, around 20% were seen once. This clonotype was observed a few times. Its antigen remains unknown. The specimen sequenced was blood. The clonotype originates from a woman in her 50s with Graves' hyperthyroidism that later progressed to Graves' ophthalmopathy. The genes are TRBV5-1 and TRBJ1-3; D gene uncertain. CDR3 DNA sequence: TGCGCCAGCAGCTTTGAAGCCAACTCTGGAAACACCATATATTTT. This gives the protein CASSFEANSGNTIYF.